The 17 T cell receptor beta chains below come from one sample, sequenced in a study of tumor-infiltrating lymphocytes in primary liver carcinoma listed by TCRdb under 2017. Without any cell sorting, total RNA and DNA were co-extracted from approximately 22-30 mg of bulk tissue using the AllPrep DNA/RNA mini kit. The data were produced on an Illumina HiSeq 2500. A constant-region primer and ProtoScript II reverse transcriptase were used to reverse-transcribe TCRbeta-specific cDNA from 500 ng total RNA. Construction of the TCRbeta libraries relied on three nested rounds of multiplex PCR, following a slightly modified ARM-PCR procedure. Multiplex TRBV1-TRBV30 forward primers and a Cbeta reverse primer were used in the first two PCR rounds, each of which was run for around 10 cycles. TCRdb trimmed public reads at Q25 via fastp, called clones via MiXCR and kept in-frame beta chains. One record per CDR3 amino acid sequence lists the most common genes and DNA. Here the sample has tens of thousands of distinct CDR3 sequences; 70% to 85% occur a single time. Clones ranked in the top ten supply around 23% of the sample.

Sequenced: liver tumor tissue from sampling region 2. The cell subset or site label on this specimen signifies: tumor region T2, inferior pole. Every receptor here comes from a man aged 35 to 55 with primary liver carcinoma and hepatitis B virus infection.

The V and J genes are TRBV6-1 and TRBJ2-7; D is ambiguous. The germline gives CDR1 MNHNS, CDR2 SASEGT. The CDR3 contains 16 residues. The CDR3 coding sequence is TGTGTAAGCAGCGAAGGCCAGGCAGGCCCCTCCTACGAGCAGTACTTC. It specifies CVSSEGQAGPSYEQYF.

CDR3 sequence (DNA): TGTGCCAGCAGCTTAGTTGCAGGACCGAACACTGAAGCTTTCTTT. This gives the protein CASSLVAGPNTEAFF. The chain combines TRBV11-1 with TRBJ1-1; D uncertain. Per the germline V gene, CDR1 is SGHAT and CDR2 is FQDESV (reference sequence). Trimming took off 1 base at V and 1 base at J, with 10 bases between the two ends. The CDR3 is 15 residues long. The whole variable domain, filled in from reference TRBV11-1 and TRBJ1-1, reads EAEVAQSPRYKITEKSQAVAFWCDPISGHATLYWYRQILGQGPELLVQFQDESVVDDSQLPKDRFSAERLKGVDSTLKIQPAELGDSAMYLCASSLVAGPNTEAFFGQGTRLTVV.

Concerning this clonotype itself: One junction end does not reproduce the germline sequence, and a read error may be involved. The CDR3 sequence: CASSSRPGGRIYEQSF. Here the CDR3 DNA reads TGTGCCAGTAGCTCGCGCCCCGGCGGGAGGATCTATGAGCAGTCCTTC. This rearrangement joins TRBV11-2 to TRBJ2-1; 8 bases align to TRBD2. Germline lookup yields CDR1 SGHAT and CDR2 FQNNGV. The CDR3 contains 16 residues.

This clonotype showed up many times. This CDR3 reads CASSQALANYGYTF. CDR3 coding DNA: TGCGCCAGCAGCCAAGCGCTTGCTAACTATGGCTACACCTTC. This chain joins TRBV4-1 and TRBJ1-2; D is unclear. The V and J ends lost 1 base and 0 bases respectively, with 6 bases between them. The CDR3 sequence is 14 residues long. Germline V lookup: CDR1 MGHRA, CDR2 YSYEKL.

This clonotype was recorded many times. The V and J genes are TRBV29-1 and TRBJ1-2, with 9 nucleotides matching TRBD1. After removal of 0 bases from V and 7 bases from J, the junction contained 9 bases not matched to a gene. CDR1 is SQVTM, CDR2 ANQGSEA, per germline. The CDR3 length is 15 residues. CDR3 loop: CSVEDQRTGASGYTF. CDR3 DNA: TGCAGCGTTGAAGATCAGAGGACAGGGGCATCTGGCTACACCTTC.

To note about this clonotype: A much larger clone lies a single base off, so this may be a read error. This chain's CDR3 is CASSILDRGTQYF. The CDR3 DNA reads TGTGCCAGCAGCATACTGGACAGGGGAACGCAGTATTTT. This rearrangement joins TRBV5-5 to TRBJ2-3, with 9 bases aligning to TRBD1. J gave up 9 bases and V 4 bases, and 6 bases lay outside the gene matches. The CDR3 spans 13 residues. The germline gives CDR1 SGHKS, CDR2 YYEKEE (reference sequence).

With respect to this clonotype: An end of the junction does not agree with germline; a read error may underlie this. The chain joins TRBV13 to TRBJ2-3; no clear D gene. The CDR3 length is 13 residues. Germline V gene sequence: CDR1 PRHDT, CDR2 FYEKMQ (reference sequence). Here the CDR3 DNA reads TGTGCCAGTAGCCCGAGACGGAGAGATACGCACTATTTT. Its protein product is CASSPRRRDTHYF.

The genes are TRBV2 and TRBJ2-5; 7 bases agree with TRBD1. Trimming at V came to 3 bases and at J to 2 bases, leaving 0 bases not matched to a gene. The CDR3 length is 13 residues. The germline CDR1 and CDR2 sequences are SNHLY and FYNNEI. The CDR3 bases are TGTGCCAGCAGTGAGGGACAGCAAGAGACCCAGTACTTC. This codes for CASSEGQQETQYF. Variable domain in full (rest from reference TRBV2 and TRBJ2-5): EPEVTQTPSHQVTQMGQEVILRCVPISNHLYFYWYRQILGQKVEFLVSFYNNEISEKSEIFDDQFSVERPDGSNFTLKIRSTKLEDSAMYFCASSEGQQETQYFGPGTRLLVL.

As for this clonotype: The junction departs from germline at one end; a sequencing error may be responsible. J is TRBJ2-3 and V is TRBV11-2; D perhaps matches TRBD2 (5 bases). The germline CDR1 and CDR2 sequences are SGHAT and FQNNGV. The CDR3 is 15 residues long. CDR3 in DNA: TGTGCCAGCGGCCACACTAGTGGCTTCGAGGATACACAGTATTTT. It specifies CASGHTSGFEDTQYF.

This clonotype was counted at least ten times. This chain joins TRBV6-5 and TRBJ1-1, with a weak D call TRBD1 (5 bases). Trimming took off 2 bases at V and 1 base at J, with 8 bases between the two ends. CDR3 size: 14 residues. Germline V gene lookup returns CDR1 MNHEY and CDR2 SVGAGI. This CDR3 is CASSYGGANTEAFF. The CDR3 coding sequence is TGTGCCAGCAGTTACGGAGGGGCGAACACTGAAGCTTTCTTT.

As for this clonotype: Since a much larger clone is just one base distant, this may be a read error. The gene calls are TRBV19 and TRBJ2-1; D call uncertain. V shed 9 bases and J shed 8 bases, with 17 bases lying between them. Looked up from germline, CDR1 is LNHDA and CDR2 is SQIVND (reference sequence). The length of the CDR3 is 13 residues. The CDR3 DNA reads as TGTGCCAGCACCGTTAACGGTTACCATGAGCAGTTCTTC. Protein: CASTVNGYHEQFF.

To note about this clonotype: One junction end does not reproduce the germline sequence, and a read error may be involved. The rearrangement links TRBV12-3 or TRBV12-4 to TRBJ1-3; D is undetermined. The CDR3 extends over 11 amino acids. DNA of the CDR3: TGTGCCAGCAGTTTAGGGAACACCATATTTTTT. Protein: CASSLGNTIFF.

This chain connects TRBV7-9 to TRBJ2-3, with D hard to call. Germline lookup yields CDR1 SEHNR and CDR2 FQNEAQ (reference sequence). There are 13 residues in the CDR3. Trimming shortened V by 8 bases and J by 4 bases, and 13 bases separated the two germline ends. This CDR3 reads CASGNNSADTQYF. CDR3 bases: TGTGCCAGCGGCAATAATAGTGCAGATACGCAGTATTTT.

The CDR3 sequence: CASSPDEPLQIVRSTDTQHF. The CDR3 DNA reads TGTGCCAGCAGCCCCGATGAGCCCCTGCAGATAGTGAGAAGCACAGATACGCAGCATTTT. This chain connects TRBV11-2 to TRBJ2-3; D not resolved. TRBJ1-5 explains the end of the DNA better; the J call may be wrong. The CDR3 extends over 20 amino acids. Germline V gives CDR1 SGHAT, CDR2 FQNNGV.

Turning to this clonotype: One end of the junction does not line up with germline, which may come from a read error. The chain carries TRBV29-1 and TRBJ2-1; 7 bases align to TRBD2. Germline CDR1 is SQVTM and CDR2 is ANQGSEA. This CDR3 is built from 12 residues. This chain's CDR3 is CSAGLVYNERFF. In DNA form, the CDR3 reads TGTAGCGCTGGACTAGTCTACAATGAGCGGTTCTTC.

This clonotype occurred a few times. A much bigger clone sits one base away, suggesting this may be a read error. The CDR3 DNA follows: TGTGCCAGCAGTGGTAGAGAGACGCCGTCAGGCTACACCTTC. It translates to CASSGRETPSGYTF. This rearrangement joins TRBV12-3 or TRBV12-4 to TRBJ1-2; D not resolved. Trimming took off 5 bases at V and 8 bases at J, with 18 bases between the two ends. There are 14 residues in the CDR3.

V gene TRBV6-6 combines with J gene TRBJ2-3; possibly TRBD2 for D (6 bases). The CDR3 consists of 14 residues. From germline, CDR1 is MNHNY and CDR2 SVGAGI (reference sequence). The CDR3 is CGNSYAGNTDTQYF. CDR3 sequence (DNA): TGTGGCAACAGTTACGCGGGGAACACAGATACGCAGTATTTT.